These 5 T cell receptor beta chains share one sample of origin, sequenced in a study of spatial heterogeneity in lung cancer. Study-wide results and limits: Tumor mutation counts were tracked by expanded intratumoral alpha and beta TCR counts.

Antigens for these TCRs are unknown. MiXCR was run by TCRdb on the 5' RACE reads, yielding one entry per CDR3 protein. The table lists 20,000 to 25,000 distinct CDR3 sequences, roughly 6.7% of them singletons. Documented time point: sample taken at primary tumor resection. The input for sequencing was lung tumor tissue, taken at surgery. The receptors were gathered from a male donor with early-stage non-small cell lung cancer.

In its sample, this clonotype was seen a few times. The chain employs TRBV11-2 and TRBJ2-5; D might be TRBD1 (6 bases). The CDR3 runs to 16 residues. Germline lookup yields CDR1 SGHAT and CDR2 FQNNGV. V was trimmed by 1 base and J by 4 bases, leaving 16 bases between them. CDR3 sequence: CASSLAGHLGSETQYF. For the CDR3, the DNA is TGTGCCAGCAGCTTAGCGGGACACTTAGGGTCAGAGACCCAGTACTTC.

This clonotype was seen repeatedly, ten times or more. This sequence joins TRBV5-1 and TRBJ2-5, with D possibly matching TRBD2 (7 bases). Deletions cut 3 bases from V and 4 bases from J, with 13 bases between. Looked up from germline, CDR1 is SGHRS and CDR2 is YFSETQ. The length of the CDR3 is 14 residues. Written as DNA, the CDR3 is TGCGCCAGCAGCTGGGGGGGCCTAACAGAGACCCAGTACTTC. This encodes CASSWGGLTETQYF.

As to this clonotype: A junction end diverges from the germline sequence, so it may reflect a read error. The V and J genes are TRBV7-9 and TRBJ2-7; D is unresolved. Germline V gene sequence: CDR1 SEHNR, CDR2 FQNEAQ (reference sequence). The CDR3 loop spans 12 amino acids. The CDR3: CASSLDVYELYF. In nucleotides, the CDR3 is TGTGCCAGCAGCTTAGATGTCTACGAGCTGTACTTC. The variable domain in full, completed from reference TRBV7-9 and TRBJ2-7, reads DTGVSQNPRHKITKRGQNVTFRCDPISEHNRLYWYRQTLGQGPEFLTYFQNEAQLEKSRLLSDRFSAERPKGSFSTLEIQRTEQGDSAMYLCASSLDVYELYFGPGTRLTVT.

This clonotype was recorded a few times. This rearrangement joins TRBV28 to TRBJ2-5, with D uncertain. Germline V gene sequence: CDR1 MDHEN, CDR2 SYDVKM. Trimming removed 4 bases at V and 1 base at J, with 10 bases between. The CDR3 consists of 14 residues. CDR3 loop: CASSSRDPQETQYF. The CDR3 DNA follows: TGTGCCAGCAGTTCCAGAGACCCCCAAGAGACCCAGTACTTC. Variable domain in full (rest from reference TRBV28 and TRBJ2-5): DVKVTQSSRYLVKRTGEKVFLECVQDMDHENMFWYRQDPGLGLRLIYFSYDVKMKEKGDIPEGYSVSREKKERFSLILESASTNQTSMYLCASSSRDPQETQYFGPGTRLLVL.

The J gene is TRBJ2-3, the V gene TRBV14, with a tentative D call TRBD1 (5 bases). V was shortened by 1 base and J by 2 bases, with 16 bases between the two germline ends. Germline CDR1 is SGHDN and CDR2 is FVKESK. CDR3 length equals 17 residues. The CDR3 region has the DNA TGTGCCAGCAGCCAAGGTTTTCGGACACTTTACACAGATACGCAGTATTTT. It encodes CASSQGFRTLYTDTQYF.